One sample yielded the 10 T cell receptor beta chains listed below, sequenced in a study of pediatric ulcerative colitis (dated by TCRdb to between 2018 and 2020). Libraries were built with the immunoSEQ multiplex PCR assay. The table was pulled from immuneACCESS by TCRdb, which kept in-frame rearrangements only. Such tables lose some clones; where checked, under half of the loss comes from unresolved V genes, and the rest has no known cause. The table for this sample lists around 30,000 clones; roughly 82% of them were counted only once. The ten largest clones add up to 3.5% to 5% of the sample. Sequencing input: blood. All receptors come from a boy under 18 with severe ulcerative colitis.

The chain carries TRBV27 and TRBJ1-3; 12 bases match TRBD1. This CDR3 region has 15 residues. Germline V gene lookup returns CDR1 MNHEY and CDR2 SMNVEV (reference sequence). Germline trimming cut 3 bases from V and 7 bases from J; bases unmatched to any gene: 4. The CDR3 sequence is CASSLGTGGRNTIYF. DNA for the CDR3: TGTGCCAGCAGTTTGGGGACAGGGGGCAGGAACACCATATATTTT.

V is TRBV9 and J is TRBJ2-1, with TRBD1 matching 9 bases. Germline CDR1 reads SGDLS; CDR2 reads YYNGEE. CDR3 size: 15 residues. V gave up 0 bases and J gave up 9 bases; unmatched junction bases: 7. The CDR3 bases are TGTGCCAGCAGCGTAGCCGGGACAGGGAGAGGTGAGCAGTTCTTC. Translated: CASSVAGTGRGEQFF. Full variable domain (remainder filled in from reference TRBV9 and TRBJ2-1): DSGVTQTPKHLITATGQRVTLRCSPRSGDLSVYWYQQSLDQGLQFLIQYYNGEERAKGNILERFSAQQFPDLHSELNLSSLELGDSALYFCASSVAGTGRGEQFFGPGTRLTVL.

The gene calls are TRBV29-1 and TRBJ2-3; unclear D gene. This CDR3 has 13 amino acids. Germline V gives CDR1 SQVTM, CDR2 ANQGSEA. The V end was cut by 3 bases, the J end by 4 bases, with 11 bases between. CDR3 bases: TGCAGCGTTGAGAATCGGCTTGCAGATACGCAGTATTTT. Protein sequence: CSVENRLADTQYF.

The rearrangement links TRBV6-4 to TRBJ2-2; D gene unclear. Germline assignment: CDR1 MRHNA and CDR2 SNTAGT. Trimming took off 5 bases at V and 2 bases at J, with 6 bases between the two ends. CDR3 length: 13 amino acids. CDR3 DNA: TGTGCCAGCAGTAGCGCAAACACCGGGGAGCTGTTTTTT. This encodes CASSSANTGELFF.

The chain links TRBV5-4 to TRBJ2-7; 11 nucleotides agree with TRBD2. The CDR3 spans 15 residues. CDR1 is SGHNT, CDR2 YYREEE, per germline (reference sequence). The V and J ends lost 4 bases and 6 bases, in that order; junction bases with no gene match: 9. CDR3 nucleotide sequence: TGTGCCAGCAGCGGAGCGGGACTAGCGGCGGGCGAGCAGTACTTC. As protein: CASSGAGLAAGEQYF.

The rearrangement joins TRBV4-1 to TRBJ2-1, with 15 nucleotides matching TRBD2. The CDR3 sequence is 18 residues long. Looked up from germline, CDR1 is MGHRA and CDR2 is YSYEKL. V shed 1 base, J shed 6 bases, and the junction held 7 bases outside the gene matches. Here the CDR3 reads CASSQVGTSGGRFNEQFF. CDR3 DNA: TGCGCCAGCAGCCAAGTCGGGACTAGCGGGGGGCGGTTCAATGAGCAGTTCTTC.

This chain joins TRBV9 and TRBJ2-3, with D unclear. The CDR3 contains 13 residues. Trimming removed 0 bases at V and 2 bases at J, with 4 bases between. Germline loops: CDR1 SGDLS, CDR2 YYNGEE. This CDR3 is CASSVGLTDTQYF. The DNA for the CDR3 is TGTGCCAGCAGCGTAGGACTCACAGATACGCAGTATTTT.

The genes are TRBV16 and TRBJ1-3, with D perhaps matching TRBD1 (5 bases). Germline lookup yields CDR1 KGHSY and CDR2 FQNENV. The CDR3 sequence is 16 residues long. Deletions cut 1 base from V and 1 base from J, with 11 bases between. CDR3 DNA: TGTGCCAGCAGCCAATTGGGGGACCTATCTGGAAACACCATATATTTT. It yields the protein CASSQLGDLSGNTIYF. Together with reference TRBV16 and TRBJ1-3, the CDR3 gives the full variable domain: GEEVAQTPKHLVRGEGQKAKLYCAPIKGHSYVFWYQQVLKNEFKFLISFQNENVFDETGMPKERFSAKCLPNSPCSLEIQATKLEDSAVYFCASSQLGDLSGNTIYFGEGSWLTVV.

The chain links TRBV19 to TRBJ1-2, with a possible D match to TRBD1 (6 bases). CDR3 size: 13 residues. The germline gives CDR1 LNHDA, CDR2 SQIVND (reference sequence). Deletions cut 5 bases from V and 4 bases from J, with 11 bases between. The CDR3 loop reads CASSSGQFYGYTF. CDR3 DNA sequence: TGTGCCAGTAGTTCCGGACAGTTCTATGGCTACACCTTC.

The CDR3 region has the DNA TGCAGCGTCCGAGGGCAGAGCTCCTACAATGAGCAGTTCTTC. Its translation: CSVRGQSSYNEQFF. The rearrangement links TRBV29-1 to TRBJ2-1; possibly TRBD2 for D (5 bases). The CDR3 has 14 residues. Per the germline V gene, CDR1 is SQVTM and CDR2 is ANQGSEA. Trimming pared 6 bases from V and 0 bases from J, leaving 12 bases between.